Presented here are 2 T cell receptor beta chains from one specimen sequenced in a study of blood T cell repertoires in COVID-19. Generated by immunoSEQ multiplex PCR, the TCRdb table keeps only in-frame clones and is missing some. The sample includes 40,000 to 50,000 clones, approximately 86% of them seen just once. Sequenced input: peripheral blood. Receptors originate from a middle-aged man with active COVID-19.

This chain connects TRBV5-6 to TRBJ1-2; 11 bases fit TRBD1. CDR3 length: 14 amino acids. Trimming at V came to 3 bases and at J to 4 bases, leaving 2 bases not matched to a gene. Germline CDR1 SGHDT, CDR2 YYEEEE. CDR3 nucleotides: TGTGCCAGCAGCTGGACAGGGGGCGGCTATGGCTACACCTTC. Amino acid sequence: CASSWTGGGYGYTF. Complete variable domain (other parts from reference TRBV5-6 and TRBJ1-2): DAGVTQSPTHLIKTRGQQVTLRCSPKSGHDTVSWYQQALGQGPQFIFQYYEEEERQRGNFPDRFSGHQFPNYSSELNVNALLLGDSALYLCASSWTGGGYGYTFGSGTRLTVV.

This chain uses TRBV11-2 with TRBJ2-2, with TRBD1 matching over 7 bases. CDR1 SGHAT and CDR2 FQNNGV come from the germline V gene. V dropped 4 bases and J dropped 4; count of bases not matched to a gene: 6. This CDR3 is built from 15 residues. CDR3 loop: CASSSTGTVTGELFF. CDR3 DNA sequence: TGTGCCAGCAGCTCAACAGGGACAGTCACCGGGGAGCTGTTTTTT.